The clone carrying this T cell receptor beta chain occurred once. What it recognizes is unknown. The sample originates from a study of T cell responses to AZD1222 COVID-19 vaccine. General study points: The reported proportion of spike-specific TCRs targeting unmutated variant regions was nearly half.

Germline lookup yields CDR1 MNHEY and CDR2 SVGEGT. V was trimmed by 1 base and J by 5 bases, leaving 6 bases between them. This CDR3 is 13 amino acids long. The table came from immunoSEQ multiplex PCR; TCRdb's copy has only in-frame clones and leaves some out. The table includes 150,000 to 250,000 clones, around 93% detected once. The chain joins TRBV6-2 or TRBV6-3 to TRBJ1-5; D remains unclear. The TCR was taken from an adult who received the AZD1222 COVID-19 vaccine. The sample consisted of peripheral blood, taken 28 days after the second AZD1222 dose. CDR3 nucleotide sequence: TGTGCCAGCAGTTACTTTACTCATCAGCCCCAGCATTTT. This encodes CASSYFTHQPQHF.